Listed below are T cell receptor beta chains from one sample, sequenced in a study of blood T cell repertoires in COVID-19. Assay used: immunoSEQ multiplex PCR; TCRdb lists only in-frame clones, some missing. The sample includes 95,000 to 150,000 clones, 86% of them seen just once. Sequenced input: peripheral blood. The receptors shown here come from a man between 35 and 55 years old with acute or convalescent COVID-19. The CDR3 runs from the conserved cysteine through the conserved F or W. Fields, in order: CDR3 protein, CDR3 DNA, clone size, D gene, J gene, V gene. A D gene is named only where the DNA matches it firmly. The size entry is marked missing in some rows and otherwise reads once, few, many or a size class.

CDR3: CASSSYDRFDYGYTF
DNA: TGTGCCAGCAGCTCATATGACAGATTCGACTATGGCTACACCTTC
size: .
D: .
J: TRBJ1-2
V: TRBV7-2

CDR3: CASSLSGQGTGELFF
DNA: TGTGCCAGCAGCTTAAGCGGACAGGGTACCGGGGAGCTGTTTTTT
size: .
D: TRBD1
J: TRBJ2-2
V: TRBV7-2

CDR3: CASSDFQGSYNEQFF
DNA: TGTGCCAGCAGTGATTTCCAGGGTTCCTACAATGAGCAGTTCTTC
size: large
D: .
J: TRBJ2-1
V: TRBV2

CDR3: CASSPAGGRTNNEQFF
DNA: TGTGCCAGCAGCCCGGCCGGCGGGAGGACTAACAATGAGCAGTTCTTC
size: .
D: TRBD2
J: TRBJ2-1
V: TRBV7-2

CDR3: CASSRGQGMNTEAFF
DNA: TGTGCCAGCAGCCGAGGACAGGGGATGAACACTGAAGCTTTCTTT
size: .
D: TRBD1
J: TRBJ1-1
V: TRBV3-1/TRBV3-2

CDR3: CASSLPPGAGNTIYF
DNA: TGTGCCAGCTCACTACCTCCGGGAGCTGGAAACACCATATATTTT
size: .
D: .
J: TRBJ1-3
V: TRBV18

CDR3: CASSLEGDRDTDTQYF
DNA: TGTGCCAGCAGCTTGGAAGGGGACAGAGACACAGATACGCAGTATTTT
size: .
D: TRBD1
J: TRBJ2-3
V: TRBV5-4

CDR3: CASSSRTSGGSGELFF
DNA: TGTGCCAGCAGTTCCCGGACTAGCGGGGGGTCCGGGGAGCTGTTTTTT
size: once
D: TRBD2
J: TRBJ2-2
V: TRBV27

CDR3: CASSSGQAYEKLFF
DNA: TGTGCCAGCAGTTCGGGACAGGCTTATGAAAAACTGTTTTTT
size: few
D: TRBD1
J: TRBJ1-4
V: TRBV6-5

CDR3: CAWNRGMDYGYTF
DNA: TGTGCCTGGAACAGAGGGATGGACTATGGCTACACCTTC
size: .
D: .
J: TRBJ1-2
V: TRBV30